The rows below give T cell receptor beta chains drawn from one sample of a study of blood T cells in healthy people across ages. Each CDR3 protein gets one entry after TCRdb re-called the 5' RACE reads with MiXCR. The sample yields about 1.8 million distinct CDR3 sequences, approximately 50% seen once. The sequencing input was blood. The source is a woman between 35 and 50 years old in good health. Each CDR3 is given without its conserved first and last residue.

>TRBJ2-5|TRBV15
ATSRVEGLAWETQY
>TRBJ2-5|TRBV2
ASSEGWAAQETQY
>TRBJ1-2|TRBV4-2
ASSQAGWEKGYT
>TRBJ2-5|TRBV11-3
ASSLTPGEETQY
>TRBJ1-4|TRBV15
ATSRLTGAPATNEKLF
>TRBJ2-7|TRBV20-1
SASPRTAGNEQY
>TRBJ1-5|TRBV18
ASSAFLGHDQPQH
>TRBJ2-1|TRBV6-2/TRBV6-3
ASSYSDHPSYNEQF
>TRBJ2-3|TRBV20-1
SAKWPRESTDTQY
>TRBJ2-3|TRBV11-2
ASSPPGLLQY
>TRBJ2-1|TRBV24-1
ATSEGAPPYYNEQF
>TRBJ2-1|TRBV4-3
ASKQTYPSYNEQF
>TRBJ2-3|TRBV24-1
ATSDFEGGSDTQY
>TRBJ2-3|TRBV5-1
ASSLGGRSSTDTQY
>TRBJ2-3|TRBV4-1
ASSEVTVTDTQY
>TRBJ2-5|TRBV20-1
SAGDKRGTQY
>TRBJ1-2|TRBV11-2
ASSYNRGADYGYT
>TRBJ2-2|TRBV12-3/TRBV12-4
ASSRNLAGGTGELF
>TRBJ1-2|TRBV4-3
ASSSRPGQGDYGYT
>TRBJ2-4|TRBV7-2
ASSGGVLGEQY
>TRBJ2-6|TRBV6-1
ASGKIQGSLSGANVLT
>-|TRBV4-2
ASSQGWGRTQY